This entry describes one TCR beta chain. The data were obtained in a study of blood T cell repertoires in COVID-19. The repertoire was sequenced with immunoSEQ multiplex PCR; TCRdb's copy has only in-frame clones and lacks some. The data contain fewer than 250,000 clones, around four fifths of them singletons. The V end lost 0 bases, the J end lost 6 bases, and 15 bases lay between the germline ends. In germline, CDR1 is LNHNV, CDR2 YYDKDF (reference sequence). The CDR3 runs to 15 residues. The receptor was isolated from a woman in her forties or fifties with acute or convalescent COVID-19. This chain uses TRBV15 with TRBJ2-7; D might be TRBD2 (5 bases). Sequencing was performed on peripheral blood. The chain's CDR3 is CATSRDFRGPVEQYF. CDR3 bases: TGTGCCACCAGCAGAGATTTTCGGGGTCCCGTCGAGCAGTACTTC.